This T cell receptor (beta chain) emerged from a study of shared clonotypes between healthy human individuals. Details on this clone: Its antigen is unknown.

Naive-designated CD8 cells lacked CD45RO, were positively enriched for CCR7, and omitted terminally differentiated effector memory CD45RA+ cells. Some clones are missing from TCRdb's copy, which holds only in-frame ones; the method was immunoSEQ multiplex PCR. The repertoire holds under 2,000,000 clones, with approximately 94% as singletons. General study results and limits: Larger estimated richness was generally recorded for naive subsets relative to memory subsets.

The CDR3 runs to 15 residues. Deletions cut 6 bases from V and 2 bases from J, with 17 bases between. In germline, CDR1 is WSHSY, CDR2 SAAADI. This receptor was identified in a man aged 18 to 29 in good health. This chain uses TRBV10-2 with TRBJ2-7; either TRBD1 or TRBD2 may fit D (5 bases each). The specimen sequenced was naive CD8+ T cells sorted from blood. The CDR3 bases are TGCGCCAGCAGAGCCGGGGCTACACAAACCTACGAGCAGTACTTC. Protein product: CASRAGATQTYEQYF.